A single sample gave rise to the 14 T cell receptor beta chains below, sequenced in a study of cytomegalovirus exposure and HLA in healthy donors. The PCR used 60 Vbeta and 13 Jbeta primers. The protocol was immunoSEQ multiplex PCR, while the TCRdb copy is restricted to in-frame clones and leaves out a portion. The table includes some 270,000 clones, about 80% detected once. Sequencing was done on a sample of PBMCs. Receptors were obtained from a girl aged 2 to 10 in good health and CMV-seronegative.

The chain uses TRBV5-1 and TRBJ1-5; TRBD1 is a possible D gene (6 bases). Germline values: CDR1 SGHRS, CDR2 YFSETQ. V was trimmed by 4 bases and J by 4 bases, leaving 15 bases between them. The CDR3 length is 15 residues. In nucleotides, the CDR3 is TGCGCCAGCAGCGAACAAGGGGGAATAAATCAGCCCCAGCATTTT. Its protein is CASSEQGGINQPQHF.

The rearrangement joins TRBV5-1 to TRBJ2-7; TRBD2 aligns across 7 bases. Germline CDR1 and CDR2: SGHRS and YFSETQ. This CDR3 has 15 amino acids. After removal of 0 bases from V and 2 bases from J, the junction contained 5 bases not matched to a gene. CDR3 sequence reads: CASSLEAGSAYEQYF. The CDR3 DNA sequence: TGCGCCAGCAGCTTGGAAGCGGGAAGTGCCTACGAGCAGTACTTC.

The chain recombines TRBV27 with TRBJ2-7; D may be TRBD2 (7 bases). The CDR3 loop spans 15 amino acids. V was trimmed by 6 bases and J by 1 base, leaving 16 bases between them. CDR1 and CDR2 from the germline V gene are MNHEY and SMNVEV (reference sequence). CDR3 coding DNA: TGTGCCAGCAGGATTGCGGGGGACAAATCCTACGAGCAGTACTTC. Its translation is CASRIAGDKSYEQYF.

The sample holds a few counts of this clone. The chain combines TRBV11-2 with TRBJ1-1, with D hard to call. This CDR3 contains 14 residues. The V end lost 0 bases, the J end lost 4 bases, and 9 bases lay between the germline ends. Germline V CDR1 and CDR2: SGHAT, FQNNGV. For the CDR3, the DNA is TGTGCCAGCAGCTTAGATAGGAGTTTCACTGAAGCTTTCTTT. Its protein is CASSLDRSFTEAFF. Combining the CDR3 with reference TRBV11-2 and TRBJ1-1 gives the whole variable domain EAGVAQSPRYKIIEKRQSVAFWCNPISGHATLYWYQQILGQGPKLLIQFQNNGVVDDSQLPKDRFSAERLKGVDSTLKIQPAKLEDSAVYLCASSLDRSFTEAFFGQGTRLTVV.

This rearrangement joins TRBV30 to TRBJ2-7; 8 nucleotides agree with TRBD1. With 4 bases clipped from V and 3 bases from J, the junction kept 8 bases outside the gene matches. Looked up from germline, CDR1 is GTSNPN and CDR2 is SVGIG (reference sequence). There are 14 residues in the CDR3. The CDR3 here is CAWKSGTGDYEQYF. The CDR3 DNA reads TGTGCCTGGAAGTCCGGGACAGGAGACTACGAGCAGTACTTC.

This rearrangement joins TRBV30 to TRBJ2-3, with a tentative D call TRBD1 (7 bases). CDR3 length: 13 amino acids. Germline CDR1 GTSNPN, CDR2 SVGIG (reference sequence). Trimming stripped 2 bases from V and 9 bases from J, with 15 bases between. In nucleotides, the CDR3 is TGTGCCTGGAGTATCGCGGGGACAGCGACGCAGTATTTT. It encodes CAWSIAGTATQYF.

This sequence joins TRBV5-1 and TRBJ2-1, with 9 bases fitting TRBD1. CDR3 length equals 16 residues. CDR1 is SGHRS, CDR2 YFSETQ, per germline. J lost 9 bases, V lost 0 bases, and 10 bases had no gene match. The CDR3 loop reads CASSLEALGQGAEQFF. DNA of the CDR3: TGCGCCAGCAGCTTGGAGGCCTTGGGACAGGGTGCTGAGCAGTTCTTC.

The rearrangement links TRBV18 to TRBJ2-1; no clear D. The germline CDR1 and CDR2 sequences are KGHSH and LQKENI. CDR3 length equals 16 residues. V was shortened by 1 base and J by 0 bases, with 10 bases between the two germline ends. The CDR3 loop is CASSPQARSSYNEQFF. As DNA, the CDR3 is TGTGCCAGCTCACCACAAGCTAGGAGCTCCTACAATGAGCAGTTCTTC.

CDR3 DNA: TGTGCCGGCCCCCGGGACGGGGGGTACAATGAGCAGTTCTTC. Translation gives CAGPRDGGYNEQFF. This sequence joins TRBV6-4 and TRBJ2-1; 7 bases agree with TRBD2. Germline CDR1 MRHNA, CDR2 SNTAGT. V was clipped by 11 bases and J by 4 bases; unmatched bases: 11. This CDR3 has 14 amino acids.

The chain recombines TRBV2 with TRBJ1-2, with TRBD1 matching over 8 bases. Germline-derived CDR1 and CDR2 are SNHLY and FYNNEI. The V gene end was trimmed by 4 bases and the J gene end by 8 bases; junction bases not matched to a gene: 6. The CDR3 sequence is 13 residues long. The CDR3 loop is CASSGTGSRGYTF. CDR3 DNA: TGTGCCAGCAGTGGGACAGGGTCAAGGGGCTACACCTTC. Full variable domain (outside the CDR3, taken from reference TRBV2 and TRBJ1-2): EPEVTQTPSHQVTQMGQEVILRCVPISNHLYFYWYRQILGQKVEFLVSFYNNEISEKSEIFDDQFSVERPDGSNFTLKIRSTKLEDSAMYFCASSGTGSRGYTFGSGTRLTVV.

The chain carries TRBV10-1 and TRBJ2-7, with 7 bases matching TRBD2. CDR3 length equals 17 residues. Germline CDR1 WNHNN, CDR2 SYGVQD (reference sequence). The J segment lost 0 bases and the V segment lost 3 bases, leaving 11 bases of the junction unmatched. CDR3 nucleotide sequence: TGCGCCAGCAGTGAATGGCTCGGGGGGTACAGCTCCTACGAGCAGTACTTC. This codes for CASSEWLGGYSSYEQYF.

The V call is TRBV2, the J call TRBJ1-2, with 8 bases lining up with TRBD1. CDR3 length: 14 amino acids. V lost 3 bases to trimming and J lost 7 bases; unmatched junction nucleotides: 7. Germline-derived CDR1 and CDR2 are SNHLY and FYNNEI. The CDR3 DNA sequence: TGTGCCAGCAGTGATCTATTACAGGGGGGTGGCTACACCTTC. Translating it yields CASSDLLQGGGYTF.

The chain uses TRBV30 and TRBJ2-1, with D maybe TRBD2 (6 bases). V lost 0 bases to trimming and J lost 7 bases, with 10 bases between them. Germline-derived CDR1 and CDR2 are GTSNPN and SVGIG (reference sequence). CDR3 length: 13 amino acids. CDR3 protein: CAWSVGGDNEQFF. DNA for the CDR3: TGTGCCTGGAGTGTGGGGGGAGATAATGAGCAGTTCTTC.

This clone was seen a single time. The CDR3 region has the DNA TGTGCCAGTAGTATGGGACAGGGGGTTCAGCCCCAGCATTTT. It is translated as CASSMGQGVQPQHF. The rearrangement uses TRBV19 and TRBJ1-5; TRBD1 aligns across 11 bases. CDR1 and CDR2 (germline): LNHDA, SQIVND (reference sequence). The length of the CDR3 is 14 residues. The trim removed 3 bases at V and 6 bases at J, leaving 1 base unmatched.